The clone carrying this TCR beta chain was detected many times. The antigen is undetermined. This sample is part of a study of T-cell reconstitution after alpha-beta-depleted transplantation in children. Study-level findings and limits: Where alpha-beta T cells came from about two months after transplant was reportedly several hundred expanded graft clones. Certain patients had high TCRbeta diversity at day 60, and it came from recipient T cells and thymic progenitors that survived. From newly produced T cells came most of the T-cell counts and diversity one year after transplant.

Unique molecular identifiers were used to barcode this TCRbeta library. TCRdb itself ran the PCR reads through MiXCR, one entry per CDR3 protein. The table includes about 420,000 distinct CDR3 sequences, around 15% detected once. The V gene's germline CDR1 is SQVTM and CDR2 ANQGSEA. There are 14 residues in the CDR3. V lost 3 bases to trimming and J lost 4 bases, with 14 bases between them. Sample: PBMCs, mostly from graft donor cells, taken 360 days after TCRalphabeta/CD19-depleted stem cell transplant. This rearrangement joins TRBV29-1 to TRBJ2-3; D gene uncertain. This clonotype originated in a boy in the first two years of life who had a stem cell transplant for Wiskott-Aldrich syndrome, so the T cells may come from the graft donor. The CDR3 DNA reads as TGCAGCGTTGACGCCAGGAGAGAGGCAGATACGCAGTATTTT. The encoded protein is CSVDARREADTQYF.